Below, one T cell receptor beta chain is given with its context. Its antigen is not identified. Primers included in the PCR were 60 Vbeta and 13 Jbeta primers. Clones were read by immunoSEQ multiplex PCR, and TCRdb kept only the in-frame ones, dropping some. The table lists about 82,000 clones, 70% to 80% of them singletons. These data come from a study of cytomegalovirus exposure and HLA in healthy donors. Study findings and constraints: In a later analysis, productive TCRs from donors in an Asian-associated ancestry cluster reportedly carried fewer N-insertions than the cohort mean.

Germline V gene sequence: CDR1 LNHDA, CDR2 SQIVND (reference sequence). The junction had 12 bases not matched to a gene; V was cut back by 3 bases and J by 4 bases. The CDR3 extends over 17 amino acids. The source of this sequence is a man in his fifties in good health and CMV-seronegative. The specimen sequenced was PBMCs. The chain uses TRBV19 and TRBJ2-3; TRBD2 aligns across 8 bases. This CDR3 reads CASSMFSGEPPPDTQYF. For the CDR3, the DNA is TGTGCCAGTAGTATGTTTAGCGGGGAGCCCCCTCCAGATACGCAGTATTTT.